The 10 T cell receptor beta chains below were found in one sample sequenced in a study of identical twins. TCRdb redid the calling of the 5' RACE reads with MiXCR, one entry per CDR3 protein. Seen here are approximately 280,000 distinct CDR3 sequences, roughly 8.6% observed once, and the top ten hold more than 2%. The same sample was also used in a study of yellow fever vaccine responses in identical twins.

The sample was memory (CD45RO+) T cells sorted from blood. These receptors originate from a woman younger than 35 in good health.

In this sample, this clonotype turned up many times. The rearrangement joins TRBV6-2 or TRBV6-3 to TRBJ1-5, with 8 positions matching TRBD1. Germline V gene sequence: CDR1 MNHEY, CDR2 SVGEGT. The V and J ends lost 5 bases and 5 bases, in that order; junction bases with no gene match: 2. This CDR3 is built from 13 residues. The CDR3 spells CASSGDRYQPQHF. The CDR3 nucleotides are TGTGCCAGCAGTGGGGACAGGTATCAGCCCCAGCATTTT.

This clonotype was seen at least ten times. The genes are TRBV12-3 or TRBV12-4 and TRBJ1-1; D is unresolved. This CDR3 region has 14 residues. V was shortened by 5 bases and J by 4 bases, with 14 bases between the two germline ends. The CDR3 loop reads CASSTTDGGTEAFF. CDR3 DNA: TGTGCCAGCAGTACCACAGATGGTGGCACTGAAGCTTTCTTT.

This sequence joins TRBV9 and TRBJ2-1, with 15 bases matching TRBD2. Germline values: CDR1 SGDLS, CDR2 YYNGEE. After removal of 4 bases from V and 7 bases from J, the junction contained 12 bases not matched to a gene. The CDR3 spans 18 residues. The CDR3 sequence is CASSSGLAGGGLGNEQFF. In DNA, the CDR3 is TGTGCCAGCAGCTCCGGACTAGCGGGAGGGGGACTGGGGAATGAGCAGTTCTTC.

This clonotype occurred many times. V is TRBV4-2 and J is TRBJ2-1; unclear D gene. Germline loops: CDR1 LGHNA, CDR2 YNFKEQ. The CDR3 sequence is 14 residues long. V lost 4 bases to trimming and J lost 10 bases, with 17 bases between them. As DNA, the CDR3 is TGTGCCAGCAGCCCCAACTTTGAGGTCGGGGAGCAGTTCTTC. Translating it yields CASSPNFEVGEQFF.

This clonotype has only a few counts. The chain has TRBV28 and TRBJ2-2; maybe TRBD2 (5 bases). V was clipped by 7 bases and J by 3 bases, with 12 bases between them. CDR1 is MDHEN and CDR2 is SYDVKM in the germline V gene. This CDR3 has 14 amino acids. As DNA, the CDR3 is TGTGCCAGCAAGGATGGGAGTGACACCGGGGAGCTGTTTTTT. This sequence encodes CASKDGSDTGELFF.

This clonotype was seen more than once but under ten times. V is TRBV7-2 and J is TRBJ2-5; D is uncertain. CDR1 is SGHTA, CDR2 FQGNSA, per germline. The CDR3 sequence is 15 residues long. V was cut by 5 bases and J by 2 bases, with 15 bases left in between. The CDR3 sequence: CASSPPIVRQETQYF. CDR3 nucleotide sequence: TGTGCCAGCAGCCCCCCCATAGTGAGACAAGAGACCCAGTACTTC.

In this sample, this clonotype turned up many times. The chain carries TRBV7-2 and TRBJ2-3; 7 bases map to TRBD2. V shed 5 bases and J 6 bases; nucleotides not matched to a gene: 11. The V gene's germline CDR1 is SGHTA and CDR2 FQGNSA. The CDR3 is made up of 15 amino acids. DNA for the CDR3: TGTGCCAGCAGCCGCTACGGGGCGGGAGAGGATACGCAGTATTTT. Amino acids: CASSRYGAGEDTQYF.

The J gene is TRBJ2-5, the V gene TRBV4-1; D remains ambiguous. The CDR3 runs to 15 residues. Germline V gene data show CDR1 as MGHRA and CDR2 as YSYEKL. The V end was cut by 0 bases, the J end by 2 bases, with 10 bases between. The CDR3 region is CASSQDGPSQETQYF. The DNA for the CDR3 is TGCGCCAGCAGCCAAGATGGGCCATCACAAGAGACCCAGTACTTC.

In its sample, this clonotype was seen a few times. This CDR3 is CASSLKREADTGELFF. The CDR3 DNA reads as TGTGCCAGCAGCTTAAAGCGGGAGGCTGACACCGGGGAGCTGTTTTTT. The chain combines TRBV7-3 with TRBJ2-2, with 9 positions matching TRBD2. The junction had 3 bases not matched to a gene; V was cut back by 1 base and J by 3 bases. The V gene's germline CDR1 is SGHTA and CDR2 FQGTGA. This CDR3 spans 16 amino acids.

Worth noting for this clonotype: A much larger clonotype is one base distant, so this may be a read error. The chain is built from TRBV3-1 and TRBJ2-3; D unresolved. CDR1 is LGHDT, CDR2 YNNKEL, per germline (reference sequence). The CDR3 has 15 amino acids. In nucleotides, the CDR3 is TGTGCCAACAGCAATCGACCGACGAGCACAGATACGCAGTATTTT. Translation: CANSNRPTSTDTQYF.